This is a list of T cell receptor beta chains from one sample in a study of shared clonotypes between healthy human individuals. Clones were sequenced by immunoSEQ multiplex PCR, and TCRdb holds only the in-frame ones, with some missing. The top ten clones hold roughly 0.13% of a sample with some 2,400,000 clones, about 94% of them seen once. Sequences were obtained from naive CD4+ T cells sorted from blood. These receptors all come from a man aged 18-30 years in good health. Each CDR3 is given with its conserved first and last residue. The listing skips clone size in some rows; elsewhere it reads once, few, many or a size class.

>TRBJ2-3|NA|TRBV5-1
CASSLTHPFTDTQYF
>TRBJ2-7|NA|TRBV6-1
CASSPGTGVYEQYF
>TRBJ2-7|few|TRBV7-9
CASSLGTASSYEQYF
>TRBJ2-1|NA|TRBV28
CASSETGTSGGAFLF
>TRBJ2-7|NA|TRBV11-2
CASSQGTVGREQYF
>TRBJ1-2|NA|TRBV27
CASSSMSTPGLLYGYTF
>TRBJ2-3|once|TRBV4-1
CASSQEGGMGTDTQYF
>TRBJ2-1|NA|TRBV6-1
CASSVGLAEPPPKQFF
>TRBJ2-3|NA|TRBV10-2
CASRGLAGFTDTQYF
>TRBJ2-5|NA|TRBV14
CASSQIRGRALETQYF
>TRBJ1-4|NA|TRBV6-1
CASSSRGLGEKLFF
>TRBJ1-3|few|TRBV6-5
CASSSPSTRGNTIYF
>TRBJ2-1|NA|TRBV20-1
CSARADEQFF
>TRBJ2-7|NA|TRBV6-1
CASSARGGDSSHEQYF
>TRBJ2-5|NA|TRBV5-1
CASSLRPSAQETQYF
>TRBJ2-1|NA|TRBV6-1
CASSERVSEQFF
>TRBJ1-6|few|TRBV30
CAWGLQGLPLHF
>TRBJ2-3|NA|TRBV4-2
CASSQETGGRLQDTQYF
>TRBJ1-5|NA|TRBV18
CASSPPGDNQPQHF
>TRBJ1-5|NA|TRBV19
CASSTLSGSNQPQHF
>TRBJ2-2|NA|TRBV6-1
CASRGGGDTGELFF
>TRBJ1-5|NA|TRBV5-1
CASSLDGNQPQHF
>TRBJ2-5|NA|TRBV7-2
CASSPGLVGTQYF
>TRBJ1-6|NA|TRBV19
CASSWQSANSPLHF
>TRBJ2-3|NA|TRBV28
CASSRDRGRDTQYF
>TRBJ2-1|NA|TRBV5-4
CASSVIQGTSKEFF
>TRBJ1-1|NA|TRBV6-5
CASSRTEMNTEAFF
>TRBJ2-2|NA|TRBV13
CASSLRTSAAGELFF
>TRBJ2-6|NA|TRBV15
CATSSPQGANVLTF
>TRBJ2-7|NA|TRBV6-5
CASRRGQGAGEQYF
>TRBJ2-1|NA|TRBV6-5
CASGRGPEQFF
>TRBJ2-7|NA|TRBV11-3
CASSLEPGYEQYF
>TRBJ2-3|NA|TRBV18
CASSPPGTAGTDTQYF
>TRBJ1-1|NA|TRBV30
CAWTGQGNTEAFF
>TRBJ1-5|NA|TRBV28
CASTVYSNQPQHF
>TRBJ2-4|NA|TRBV30
CAWRPSGVRNIQYF
>TRBJ2-7|NA|TRBV11-2
CASSLGAWASGDTYEQYF
>TRBJ1-1|NA|TRBV7-9
CASSLYREEAFF
>TRBJ2-1|NA|TRBV18
CASSPMAVGRGDEQFF
>TRBJ2-2|NA|TRBV9
CASSGRQNTGELFF
>TRBJ1-6|NA|TRBV19
CASSIGGTGGAIRSPLHF
>TRBJ1-2|NA|TRBV28
CASSSNDRGRSDGYTF
>TRBJ1-2|NA|TRBV28
CASRIGGNYGYTF
>TRBJ1-1|NA|TRBV28
CASSLLGQDPFF
>TRBJ1-4|NA|TRBV30
CAWSGGQKNEKLFF
>TRBJ2-1|NA|TRBV2
CASSPAGGRYNEQFF
>TRBJ2-2|once|TRBV19
CASSPRQGHTGELFF
>TRBJ2-1|NA|TRBV11-2
CASNPTSYNEQFF
>TRBJ2-7|NA|TRBV7-9
CASSRAQDPLYF
>TRBJ1-2|NA|TRBV27
CASSLRATNYGYTF
>TRBJ2-2|once|TRBV11-2
CASSGAGVTTGELFF